The 17 T cell receptor beta chains below all came from one sample that was sequenced in a study of blood T cell repertoires in COVID-19. Sequenced by immunoSEQ multiplex PCR; TCRdb stores in-frame clones only, minus some. The table includes about 150,000 clones, approximately 84% detected once. The sequencing input was peripheral blood. These receptors were obtained from a human donor in a cohort sampled during active COVID-19.

This chain joins TRBV6-5 and TRBJ2-1; 7 bases map to TRBD2. CDR1 MNHEY and CDR2 SVGAGI come from the germline V gene. V lost 4 bases and J lost 7; bases outside the gene matches: 7. The CDR3 length is 14 residues. CDR3 DNA sequence: TGTGCCAGCAGTTCCGGGACTACCTCTAATGAGCAGTTCTTC. Its protein product is CASSSGTTSNEQFF.

V and J are TRBV11-1 and TRBJ1-1; 10 bases align to TRBD1. The CDR3 extends over 13 amino acids. V trimming: 5 bases; J trimming: 4 bases; junction bases outside the gene matches: 1. The germline CDR1 and CDR2 sequences are SGHAT and FQDESV (reference sequence). Written as DNA, the CDR3 is TGTGCCAGCAGCGGACAGGGGGGCACTGAAGCTTTCTTT. It codes for CASSGQGGTEAFF.

DNA for the CDR3: TGTGCCATCAGTGATCGGGAGACAGGGTATGGCTACACCTTC. This gives the protein CAISDRETGYGYTF. This chain connects TRBV10-3 to TRBJ1-2, with 7 positions matching TRBD1. Germline V gene sequence: CDR1 ENHRY, CDR2 SYGVKD. CDR3 length: 14 residues. Unmatched junction bases numbered 6, after V lost 3 bases and J lost 5 bases.

CDR3 coding DNA: TGCAGCGCCCTCGGGGGAGACTATGGCTACACCTTC. Protein sequence: CSALGGDYGYTF. The rearrangement links TRBV29-1 to TRBJ1-2; TRBD1 is a possible D gene (5 bases). The germline CDR1 and CDR2 sequences are SQVTM and ANQGSEA. V lost 7 bases to trimming and J lost 3 bases, with 12 bases between them. CDR3 length: 12 residues.

This clone was observed a single time. The CDR3: CASSFRGGNYEQYF. The CDR3 DNA is TGTGCCAGCAGCTTTCGAGGGGGAAACTACGAGCAGTACTTC. V and J are TRBV7-2 and TRBJ2-7; a possible D gene is TRBD1 (6 bases). From germline, CDR1 is SGHTA and CDR2 FQGNSA. The germline V and J ends were trimmed by 3 bases and 3 bases, with 12 bases remaining between them. This CDR3 has 14 residues.

CDR3 amino acids: CASSPVASGSGVVQFF. The CDR3 bases are TGTGCCAGTAGTCCCGTGGCTAGCGGGAGTGGGGTAGTGCAGTTCTTC. J is TRBJ2-1 and V is TRBV19, with 10 bases fitting TRBD2. Germline V lookup: CDR1 LNHDA, CDR2 SQIVND (reference sequence). The CDR3 runs 16 residues. Losses at the gene ends were 5 bases for V and 12 bases for J; bases not matched to a gene: 16. Drawing the rest from reference TRBV19 and TRBJ2-1, the complete variable domain is DGGITQSPKYLFRKEGQNVTLSCEQNLNHDAMYWYRQDPGQGLRLIYYSQIVNDFQKGDIAEGYSVSREKKESFPLTVTSAQKNPTAFYLCASSPVASGSGVVQFFGPGTRLTVL.

V and J are TRBV11-3 and TRBJ2-3; TRBD2 matches at 9 bases. V lost 4 bases, J lost 2 bases, and 13 bases stayed unmatched. Germline assignment: CDR1 SGHNT and CDR2 YENEEA. The CDR3 is made up of 18 amino acids. This CDR3 reads CASSYSLGLARDTDTQYF. The CDR3 DNA reads as TGTGCCAGCAGCTACTCCCTAGGACTAGCGCGAGACACAGATACGCAGTATTTT.

CDR3 DNA sequence: TGTGCCAGTAGTATGCTCGGACAGGCCTATGGCTACACCTTC. This codes for CASSMLGQAYGYTF. This sequence joins TRBV19 and TRBJ1-2, with 7 bases matching TRBD1. The V gene end was trimmed by 3 bases and the J gene end by 4 bases; junction bases not matched to a gene: 5. The CDR3 has 14 residues. In germline, CDR1 is LNHDA, CDR2 SQIVND (reference sequence).

The chain is built from TRBV27 and TRBJ2-7; D might be TRBD1 (7 bases). The CDR3 runs to 15 residues. V shed 5 bases and J shed 2 bases, with 16 bases lying between them. From germline, CDR1 is MNHEY and CDR2 SMNVEV (reference sequence). The CDR3 here is CASSRQGGLPYEQYF. The CDR3 DNA reads TGTGCCAGCAGTAGGCAGGGGGGCTTACCCTACGAGCAGTACTTC.

The V call is TRBV27, the J call TRBJ1-5, with TRBD1 identical over 7 bases. The CDR3 covers 17 residues. The V segment lost 6 bases and the J segment 6 bases; nucleotides outside the gene matches: 17. The germline V gene encodes CDR1 MNHEY and CDR2 SMNVEV (reference sequence). The CDR3 DNA reads TGTGCCAGCAGGCGAATCCCAGTAGGGGGCCAAGTTCAGCCCCAGCATTTT. Residues: CASRRIPVGGQVQPQHF.

This clone has a handful of counts. The rearrangement links TRBV11-3 to TRBJ2-7, with TRBD2 identical over 7 bases. The V gene's germline CDR1 is SGHNT and CDR2 YENEEA. V shed 2 bases and J 4 bases; nucleotides not matched to a gene: 5. The CDR3 covers 14 residues. CDR3 amino acids: CASSLSWGGYEQYF. The CDR3 nucleotides are TGTGCCAGCAGCTTAAGTTGGGGGGGATACGAGCAGTACTTC.

This rearrangement joins TRBV7-8 to TRBJ1-1; D is ambiguous. Germline V gene sequence: CDR1 SGHVS, CDR2 FQNEAQ. This CDR3 comprises 13 residues. The germline V and J ends were trimmed by 1 base and 4 bases, with 7 bases remaining between them. CDR3 sequence reads: CASSLELITEAFF. The CDR3 nucleotides are TGTGCCAGCAGCTTAGAACTGATCACTGAAGCTTTCTTT.

This clone appeared once. This sequence joins TRBV3-1 (or the pseudogene TRBV3-2) and TRBJ2-7; 7 bases map to TRBD1. Germline V gives CDR1 LGHDT, CDR2 YNNKEL (reference sequence). With 5 bases clipped from V and 6 bases from J, the junction kept 10 bases outside the gene matches. The CDR3 sequence is 14 residues long. The CDR3 loop reads CASSEETGLSEQYF. CDR3 in DNA: TGTGCCAGCAGCGAGGAGACAGGGCTGTCCGAGCAGTACTTC.

The rearrangement joins TRBV7-2 to TRBJ2-3, with a weak D call TRBD1 (6 bases). Germline lookup yields CDR1 SGHTA and CDR2 FQGNSA. There are 17 residues in the CDR3. Trimming removed 5 bases from V and 0 bases from J, with 18 bases in between. In DNA, the CDR3 is TGTGCCAGCAGCCCCTACGCTACAGGGTCTAGCACAGATACGCAGTATTTT. This translates into CASSPYATGSSTDTQYF.

This rearrangement joins TRBV7-3 to TRBJ1-1, with D perhaps matching TRBD1 (6 bases). The CDR3 has 13 residues. Germline V lookup: CDR1 SGHTA, CDR2 FQGTGA. Trimming took off 6 bases at V and 6 bases at J, with 14 bases between the two ends. The CDR3 coding sequence is TGTGCCAGCAGTTTGTGGGGGCTCCCTGAAGCTTTCTTT. It translates to CASSLWGLPEAFF.

CDR3 loop: CASSFRDRVFRSTEAFF. As DNA, the CDR3 is TGTGCCAGCAGCTTCCGGGACAGGGTCTTTAGGTCCACTGAAGCTTTCTTT. The chain recombines TRBV11-3 with TRBJ1-1, with 9 bases fitting TRBD1. J was trimmed by 4 bases and V by 3 bases; bases with no gene match: 12. Looked up from germline, CDR1 is SGHNT and CDR2 is YENEEA. There are 17 residues in the CDR3.

The chain couples TRBV19 to TRBJ1-5; D remains ambiguous. The V end was cut by 3 bases, the J end by 7 bases, with 10 bases between. CDR3 length: 13 residues. CDR1 is LNHDA, CDR2 SQIVND, per germline (reference sequence). CDR3 nucleotides: TGTGCCAGTAGTATTATAGGGAGCCAGCCCCAGCATTTT. This encodes CASSIIGSQPQHF.